This T cell receptor beta chain was sequenced for a study of molecular identifiers for immune sequencing clone quantification. Study information: Replicates split RNA from around 20,000 or 100,000 naive CD8 cells five ways, and the researchers sequenced four portions. Notes on the study in general: Researchers reportedly could pick up spiked Jurkat TCR RNA from one cell mixed into over 900,000 naive cells.

Each CDR3 protein gets one entry after TCRdb re-called the PCR reads with MiXCR. The sample lists approximately 60,000 distinct CDR3 sequences; roughly a fifth were seen once. As regards this clonotype: Antigen specificity is unknown.

Germline CDR1 and CDR2: DFQATT and SNEGSKA (reference sequence). The CDR3 consists of 14 residues. The trim removed 5 bases at V and 1 base at J, leaving 6 bases unmatched. The J gene is TRBJ2-7, the V gene TRBV20-1; 9 bases agree with TRBD1. The source is a human donor in good health. Some libraries in this study had Jurkat cell RNA spiked in. Material for sequencing was naive CD8+ T cells from blood, with Jurkat cell RNA spiked in. Noted subset: FACS-sorted CD8+CD4-CCR7+CD45RA+ naive T cells. The CDR3 region is CSAPGTGTSYEQYF. The CDR3 DNA reads TGCAGTGCTCCCGGGACAGGGACGTCCTACGAGCAGTACTTC.